The 27 T cell receptor beta chains given below trace back to one sample, sequenced in a study of T-cell reconstitution after alpha-beta-depleted transplantation in children. Unique molecular identifiers were built into the TCRbeta library. In TCRdb, the PCR reads were re-called with MiXCR into one record per CDR3 protein. The data show about 500,000 distinct CDR3 sequences, around a third seen once. Sample: PBMCs from the stem cell graft donor, taken from the stem cell graft. These receptors were obtained from a human donor who donated a stem cell graft to a child with aplastic anemia.

This chain links TRBV12-3 or TRBV12-4 with TRBJ1-4, with TRBD1 identical over 8 bases. CDR3 length: 14 amino acids. Trimming cost V 5 bases and J 5 bases; bases outside gene matches: 4. The CDR3 bases are TGTGCCAGCAGTCGGCGGGACAGGAATGAAAAACTGTTTTTT. It specifies CASSRRDRNEKLFF.

This clonotype was detected a few times. V usage is TRBV20-1 and J usage is TRBJ1-2; TRBD1 matches 8 bases. This CDR3 is 13 amino acids long. The V gene's germline CDR1 is DFQATT and CDR2 SNEGSKA (reference sequence). In DNA, the CDR3 is TGCAGAGGACAGGGAGTAGCTAACTATGGCTACACCTTC. This encodes CRGQGVANYGYTF.

In this sample, this clonotype turned up many times. The rearrangement joins TRBV12-3 or TRBV12-4 to TRBJ2-1; D not certain. The CDR3 has 12 residues. The V end lost 6 bases, the J end lost 5 bases, and 8 bases lay between the germline ends. CDR3 in DNA: TGTGCCAGCAGCTTGCGGAACAATGAGCAGTTCTTC. Residues: CASSLRNNEQFF.

This chain links TRBV4-1 with TRBJ2-1; TRBD1 agrees at 10 bases. The V and J ends lost 3 bases and 8 bases, in that order; junction bases with no gene match: 7. CDR1 is MGHRA and CDR2 is YSYEKL in the germline V gene. CDR3 length: 15 residues. CDR3 nucleotide sequence: TGCGCCAGCAGCCACCGGGACAGGGGTATCCATGAGCAGTTCTTC. This gives the protein CASSHRDRGIHEQFF.

V and J are TRBV29-1 and TRBJ2-3; D is uncertain. This CDR3 is 11 amino acids long. CDR1 is SQVTM, CDR2 ANQGSEA, per germline. The V and J ends lost 7 bases and 8 bases respectively, with 13 bases between them. CDR3 in amino acids: CSAEWRRTQYF. CDR3 DNA sequence: TGCAGCGCCGAGTGGCGGCGTACGCAGTATTTT.

This rearrangement joins TRBV12-3 or TRBV12-4 to TRBJ1-5; the D is unclear. V was clipped by 6 bases and J by 7 bases, with 10 bases between them. The CDR3 covers 12 residues. In DNA, the CDR3 is TGTGCCAGCAGGGACCCGGGGCAGCCCCAGCATTTT. Translating gives CASRDPGQPQHF.

The chain's CDR3 is CASTVAAGEETQYF. The CDR3 DNA is TGTGCCAGCACAGTGGCGGCGGGAGAAGAGACCCAGTACTTC. The chain has TRBV7-9 and TRBJ2-5; 7 bases are shared with TRBD2. The CDR3 covers 14 residues. Looked up from germline, CDR1 is SEHNR and CDR2 is FQNEAQ (reference sequence). The ends lost 7 bases at V and 3 bases at J; junction bases unmatched: 8.

In this sample, this clonotype turned up many times. The V and J genes are TRBV20-1 and TRBJ2-3, with TRBD2 matching 10 bases. Trimming at V came to 7 bases and at J to 4 bases, leaving 8 bases not matched to a gene. Looked up from germline, CDR1 is DFQATT and CDR2 is SNEGSKA (reference sequence). The CDR3 has 14 residues. In DNA, the CDR3 is TGCAGTGGCCTTGGGACTAGCGAGGCAGATACGCAGTATTTT. Its protein is CSGLGTSEADTQYF.

The chain has TRBV5-8 and TRBJ1-2; maybe TRBD1 (5 bases). V was shortened by 4 bases and J by 2 bases, with 15 bases between the two germline ends. From germline, CDR1 is SGHTS and CDR2 YDEGEE. The CDR3 runs to 15 residues. CDR3 amino acids: CASSLAGPHNYGYTF. Written as DNA, the CDR3 is TGTGCCAGCAGCCTGGCGGGGCCACACAACTATGGCTACACCTTC.

This clonotype was detected a few times. This chain joins TRBV18 and TRBJ2-5, with D tentatively TRBD2 (5 bases). The germline CDR1 and CDR2 sequences are KGHSH and LQKENI. With 6 bases removed from V and 5 bases from J, the gap between germline ends came to 13 bases. The CDR3 spans 13 residues. This CDR3 reads CASSPLGGETQYF. In DNA, the CDR3 is TGTGCCAGCTCCCCCCTGGGCGGGGAGACCCAGTACTTC.

This chain links TRBV2 with TRBJ1-1; D possibly corresponds to TRBD1 (6 bases). CDR1 and CDR2 (germline): SNHLY, FYNNEI. This CDR3 is built from 13 residues. V lost 9 bases, J lost 0 bases, and 11 bases lay in between. The CDR3 sequence: CARGGRMNTEAFF. The CDR3 nucleotides read TGTGCCAGAGGGGGGAGGATGAACACTGAAGCTTTCTTT.

V gene TRBV7-9 combines with J gene TRBJ2-7; TRBD1 is a possible D gene (6 bases). The CDR3 length is 12 residues. V shed 1 base and J shed 13 bases, with 14 bases lying between them. Germline CDR1 reads SEHNR; CDR2 reads FQNEAQ (reference sequence). The CDR3 DNA reads TGTGCCAGCAGCTTAGGGCAGGGGTCGTATTACGTC. It encodes CASSLGQGSYYV.

This clonotype was observed a handful of times. The rearrangement links TRBV29-1 to TRBJ2-1, with a tentative D call TRBD2 (6 bases). This CDR3 region has 15 residues. Germline V CDR1 and CDR2: SQVTM, ANQGSEA. With 4 bases removed from V and 3 bases from J, the gap between germline ends came to 16 bases. CDR3 bases: TGCAGCGTTGGATCTAGCGAAATCCTCTACAATGAGCAGTTCTTC. Translating gives CSVGSSEILYNEQFF.

The chain links TRBV11-2 to TRBJ2-1; 10 nucleotides match TRBD1. V lost 5 bases, J lost 4 bases, and 8 bases stayed unmatched. CDR1 SGHAT and CDR2 FQNNGV come from the germline V gene. The CDR3 covers 16 residues. The CDR3 loop is CASSLRQGAEYNEQFF. Here the CDR3 DNA reads TGTGCCAGCAGCCTAAGACAGGGGGCGGAGTACAATGAGCAGTTCTTC.

This chain links TRBV29-1 with TRBJ1-5, with 9 positions matching TRBD1. The ends lost 7 bases at V and 8 bases at J; junction bases unmatched: 9. The V gene's germline CDR1 is SQVTM and CDR2 ANQGSEA. The length of the CDR3 is 13 residues. The DNA for the CDR3 is TGCAGCGCAGTCCCGGGACAGGGAGAGCCCCAGCATTTT. It specifies CSAVPGQGEPQHF.

The V gene is TRBV6-5, the J gene TRBJ1-3, with 9 bases matching TRBD1. The CDR3 is 16 residues long. Germline V lookup: CDR1 MNHEY, CDR2 SVGAGI. With 0 bases clipped from V and 2 bases from J, the junction kept 2 bases outside the gene matches. The CDR3 bases are TGTGCCAGCAGTTACTCCGGGACAGGGACTGGAAACACCATATATTTT. Its protein product is CASSYSGTGTGNTIYF.

This clonotype was detected only a few times. The chain combines TRBV7-2 with TRBJ1-5; D is undetermined. The CDR3 loop spans 15 amino acids. CDR1 is SGHTA and CDR2 is FQGNSA in the germline V gene. V lost 1 base to trimming and J lost 4 bases, with 11 bases between them. CDR3 loop: CASSLVAQPNQPQHF. CDR3 nucleotides: TGTGCCAGCAGCTTAGTCGCCCAGCCTAATCAGCCCCAGCATTTT.

This clonotype has just a few counts. The gene calls are TRBV20-1 and TRBJ2-3; no clear D. Germline loops: CDR1 DFQATT, CDR2 SNEGSKA (reference sequence). The CDR3 covers 14 residues. The V gene lost 2 bases and the J gene lost 1 base, with 10 bases spanning the gap. CDR3: CSARIRSRTDTQYF. As DNA, the CDR3 is TGCAGTGCTAGAATCCGGTCCCGCACAGATACGCAGTATTTT.

There are a few counts of this clonotype. This rearrangement joins TRBV27 to TRBJ2-3; D ambiguous. V lost 2 bases, J lost 0 bases, and 6 bases lay in between. Germline values: CDR1 MNHEY, CDR2 SMNVEV (reference sequence). This CDR3 comprises 14 residues. The CDR3 DNA follows: TGTGCCAGCAGTTTAAGGTGGAGCACAGATACGCAGTATTTT. This sequence encodes CASSLRWSTDTQYF.

Note on this clonotype: A junction end diverges from the germline sequence, so it may reflect a read error. V gene TRBV5-1 combines with J gene TRBJ1-5; D is possibly TRBD1 (6 bases). Germline CDR1 is SGHRS and CDR2 is YFSETQ. The length of the CDR3 is 15 residues. CDR3 sequence reads: CASSLMTGDNQPQDF. The DNA of the CDR3 is TGCGCCAGCAGCTTGATGACAGGAGACAATCAGCCCCAGGATTTT. Based on the CDR3 plus reference TRBV5-1 and TRBJ1-5, the full variable domain is KAGVTQTPRYLIKTRGQQVTLSCSPISGHRSVSWYQQTPGQGLQFLFEYFSETQRNKGNFPGRFSGRQFSNSRSEMNVSTLELGDSALYLCASSLMTGDNQPQDFGDGTRLSIL.

Only a few counts were recorded for this clonotype. The chain is built from TRBV20-1 and TRBJ2-3, with 14 positions matching TRBD2. V lost 6 bases to trimming and J lost 4 bases; unmatched junction nucleotides: 6. The CDR3 sequence is 15 residues long. Per the germline V gene, CDR1 is DFQATT and CDR2 is SNEGSKA (reference sequence). The CDR3 protein is CSAMTSGREADTQYF. The CDR3 region has the DNA TGCAGTGCCATGACTAGCGGGAGGGAGGCAGATACGCAGTATTTT.

This clonotype has more than one count but fewer than ten. This chain uses TRBV5-5 with TRBJ1-2; TRBD1 agrees at 11 bases. The germline CDR1 and CDR2 sequences are SGHKS and YYEKEE (reference sequence). The V gene end was trimmed by 4 bases and the J gene end by 1 base; junction bases not matched to a gene: 3. The CDR3 has 15 residues. CDR3 residues: CASSIGTGGNYGYTF. As DNA, the CDR3 is TGTGCCAGCAGCATCGGGACAGGGGGTAACTATGGCTACACCTTC.

In this sample, this clonotype turned up a few times. This sequence joins TRBV19 and TRBJ2-1, with TRBD2 as a possible D gene (6 bases). This CDR3 region has 12 residues. V was cut by 5 bases and J by 15 bases, with 17 bases left in between. From germline, CDR1 is LNHDA and CDR2 SQIVND (reference sequence). CDR3 sequence (DNA): TGTGCCAGTAGTCCCAGAGGAGGGAGCCCGTTCTTC. Translated, it gives CASSPRGGSPFF.

The genes are TRBV5-1 and TRBJ2-7; TRBD2 agrees at 10 bases. Germline CDR1 SGHRS, CDR2 YFSETQ. J lost 2 bases, V lost 8 bases, and 13 bases had no gene match. This CDR3 is built from 16 residues. DNA of the CDR3: TGCGCCAGTACTGTCTTAAGCGGGAGGGCAACCTACGAGCAGTACGTC. Encoded protein: CASTVLSGRATYEQYV.

This chain uses TRBV11-2 with TRBJ1-1; D not resolved. Trimming shortened V by 5 bases and J by 0 bases, and 13 bases separated the two germline ends. Germline-derived CDR1 and CDR2 are SGHAT and FQNNGV. The CDR3 is 15 amino acids. The CDR3 spells CASSPPGSMNTEAFF. The CDR3 DNA sequence: TGTGCCAGCAGCCCACCCGGGTCCATGAACACTGAAGCTTTCTTT.

The sample holds one count of this clonotype. The chain combines TRBV14 with TRBJ2-3; D is tentatively TRBD1 or TRBD2 (7 bases each). Deletions cut 3 bases from V and 4 bases from J, with 14 bases between. The CDR3 runs to 15 residues. CDR1 is SGHDN and CDR2 is FVKESK in the germline V gene. The CDR3: CASSHRQGGADTQYF. For the CDR3, the DNA is TGTGCCAGCAGCCACAGACAGGGAGGGGCAGATACGCAGTATTTT.

The V gene is TRBV20-1, the J gene TRBJ1-4; D is unresolved. V was pared by 0 bases and J by 8 bases, with 13 bases between. The CDR3 is 14 residues long. Germline CDR1 reads DFQATT; CDR2 reads SNEGSKA (reference sequence). CDR3 bases: TGCAGTGCTAGAGATCGGGCCGTCGGGGAAAAACTGTTTTTT. Its protein product is CSARDRAVGEKLFF.